What follows are 21 T cell receptor beta chains derived from one specimen sequenced in a study of OX40 agonist ivuxolimab in advanced cancers. The method was the immunoSEQ multiplex PCR assay. Drawn from immuneACCESS, this table holds only the in-frame rearrangements with V and J called that TCRdb kept. Clones are partly lost; checked studies trace under half to an unresolved V gene and leave the rest unexplained. Counted in this sample were fewer than 55,000 clones; roughly nine tenths of them appeared once. In total, the top ten clones hold about 11% of the sample. The sample consisted of CD4+ or CD8+ T cells sorted from blood, taken in a trial of the OX40 agonist ivuxolimab. These receptors all stem from an adult with an advanced solid tumor such as melanoma, head and neck, liver or kidney cancer.

V usage is TRBV30 and J usage is TRBJ2-7, with 7 bases aligning to TRBD1. The CDR3 is made up of 16 amino acids. The V gene's germline CDR1 is GTSNPN and CDR2 SVGIG (reference sequence). V lost 4 bases, J lost 3 bases, and 15 bases stayed unmatched. This chain's CDR3 is CAWILGIGGRDYEQYF. Here the CDR3 DNA reads TGTGCCTGGATTCTAGGGATAGGGGGCAGAGACTACGAGCAGTACTTC.

CDR3 nucleotide sequence: TGTGCCAGCAGCTTCGGAACAGGGAGAGTGGAGACCCAGTACTTC. Amino acids: CASSFGTGRVETQYF. The chain uses TRBV11-2 and TRBJ2-5; perhaps TRBD1 as D (6 bases). Germline V gives CDR1 SGHAT, CDR2 FQNNGV. Trimming left V 3 bases short and J 5 bases short, with 16 bases between. The CDR3 sequence is 15 residues long. The full variable domain, in which reference TRBV11-2 and TRBJ2-5 provide the parts outside the CDR3, is EAGVAQSPRYKIIEKRQSVAFWCNPISGHATLYWYQQILGQGPKLLIQFQNNGVVDDSQLPKDRFSAERLKGVDSTLKIQPAKLEDSAVYLCASSFGTGRVETQYFGPGTRLLVL.

The chain employs TRBV5-1 and TRBJ2-2, with 9 nucleotides matching TRBD1. This CDR3 is 15 amino acids long. Trimming removed 2 bases from V and 7 bases from J; junction bases left unmatched: 6. CDR1 SGHRS and CDR2 YFSETQ come from the germline V gene. The CDR3 spells CASSFGQGRVGELFF. The CDR3 region has the DNA TGCGCCAGCAGCTTCGGACAGGGGAGGGTCGGGGAGCTGTTTTTT.

V gene TRBV10-3 combines with J gene TRBJ2-5; D gene ambiguous. Germline values: CDR1 ENHRY, CDR2 SYGVKD. The CDR3 has 14 amino acids. The V and J ends lost 0 bases and 5 bases respectively, with 10 bases between them. The CDR3 region is CAISESKGRETQYF. DNA for the CDR3: TGTGCCATCAGTGAGTCTAAGGGTAGGGAGACCCAGTACTTC.

This clone was found once. The CDR3 DNA reads as TGTGCCAGCGGGGGGGCTGGCGCAGATACGCAGTATTTT. Amino acid sequence: CASGGAGADTQYF. This chain connects TRBV19 to TRBJ2-3; TRBD2 matches 8 bases. Germline CDR1 reads LNHDA; CDR2 reads SQIVND (reference sequence). V lost 9 bases and J lost 4; bases outside the gene matches: 6. The CDR3 sequence is 13 residues long.

The CDR3 DNA is TGTGCCAGTAGTACCCGAATCCTAGCGGAAAGAACAGATACGCAGTATTTT. This gives the protein CASSTRILAERTDTQYF. J is TRBJ2-3 and V is TRBV19; 7 nucleotides match TRBD2. Germline CDR1 is LNHDA and CDR2 is SQIVND (reference sequence). This CDR3 has 17 amino acids. Losses at the gene ends were 4 bases for V and 3 bases for J; bases not matched to a gene: 13.

The rearrangement links TRBV5-5 to TRBJ2-1, with TRBD2 matching over 8 bases. The V segment lost 4 bases and the J segment 10 bases; nucleotides outside the gene matches: 7. This CDR3 region has 13 residues. Germline CDR1 SGHKS, CDR2 YYEKEE (reference sequence). In nucleotides, the CDR3 is TGTGCCAGCAGCACCGGGACTAGTTTGGAGCAGTTCTTC. Its translation: CASSTGTSLEQFF.

V and J are TRBV28 and TRBJ2-5; the D is unclear. With 2 bases removed from V and 0 bases from J, the gap between germline ends came to 7 bases. CDR1 is MDHEN, CDR2 SYDVKM, per germline. CDR3 size: 14 residues. The CDR3: CASSLMRYQETQYF. CDR3 bases: TGTGCCAGCAGTTTAATGCGGTACCAAGAGACCCAGTACTTC. Full variable domain (rest looked up from reference TRBV28 and TRBJ2-5): DVKVTQSSRYLVKRTGEKVFLECVQDMDHENMFWYRQDPGLGLRLIYFSYDVKMKEKGDIPEGYSVSREKKERFSLILESASTNQTSMYLCASSLMRYQETQYFGPGTRLLVL.

The chain is built from TRBV19 and TRBJ2-7, with D possibly called TRBD1 or TRBD2 (5 bases each). Germline V gives CDR1 LNHDA, CDR2 SQIVND (reference sequence). The CDR3 contains 11 residues. Trimming pared 4 bases from V and 7 bases from J, leaving 8 bases between. CDR3 in amino acids: CASSKGREQYF. CDR3 bases: TGTGCCAGTAGTAAGGGACGTGAGCAGTACTTC. Supplemented by reference TRBV19 and TRBJ2-7, the full variable domain reads DGGITQSPKYLFRKEGQNVTLSCEQNLNHDAMYWYRQDPGQGLRLIYYSQIVNDFQKGDIAEGYSVSREKKESFPLTVTSAQKNPTAFYLCASSKGREQYFGPGTRLTVT.

The chain combines TRBV5-1 with TRBJ2-3; 7 bases match TRBD1. This CDR3 comprises 14 residues. The germline V gene has CDR1 SGHRS and CDR2 YFSETQ. Germline trimming cut 7 bases from V and 0 bases from J; bases unmatched to any gene: 5. CDR3 protein: CASQGQTSTDTQYF. In DNA, the CDR3 is TGCGCCAGCCAGGGACAGACTAGCACAGATACGCAGTATTTT.

This rearrangement joins TRBV10-3 to TRBJ2-1, with 9 nucleotides matching TRBD2. V dropped 2 bases and J dropped 8; count of bases not matched to a gene: 13. This CDR3 spans 17 amino acids. CDR1 and CDR2 from the germline V gene are ENHRY and SYGVKD. Written as DNA, the CDR3 is TGTGCCATCAGTGAGGTACCGCCGGGACTAGCTCGGGATGAGCAGTTCTTC. This translates into CAISEVPPGLARDEQFF.

The chain couples TRBV5-4 to TRBJ1-6; D is ambiguous. V was shortened by 2 bases and J by 7 bases, with 10 bases between the two germline ends. CDR3 size: 14 residues. Germline V gene data show CDR1 as SGHNT and CDR2 as YYREEE (reference sequence). The CDR3, as DNA: TGTGCCAGCAGCTTCCGCTCGGTAAATTCACCCCTCCACTTT. Protein: CASSFRSVNSPLHF.

The chain uses TRBV6-5 and TRBJ2-2, with TRBD2 matching over 10 bases. Germline CDR1 MNHEY, CDR2 SVGAGI. This CDR3 spans 14 amino acids. V lost 6 bases to trimming and J lost 3 bases; unmatched junction nucleotides: 1. Written as DNA, the CDR3 is TGTGCCAGCAGAACTAGCGGGGACACCGGGGAGCTGTTTTTT. As protein: CASRTSGDTGELFF.

The rearrangement links TRBV11-1 to TRBJ2-5, with D possibly TRBD1 on 5 matching bases. CDR1 is SGHAT, CDR2 FQDESV, per germline (reference sequence). This CDR3 is 14 amino acids long. V lost 2 bases and J 1 base, leaving 8 bases between the germline ends. In nucleotides, the CDR3 is TGTGCCAGCAGCTTAAAGGGGTCCCAAGAGACCCAGTACTTC. Translated: CASSLKGSQETQYF.

This clone came up a few times. The chain recombines TRBV5-4 with TRBJ1-1; 7 bases line up with TRBD1. The CDR3 extends over 16 amino acids. Per germline, CDR1 SGHNT and CDR2 YYREEE (reference sequence). V trimming: 4 bases; J trimming: 1 base; junction bases outside the gene matches: 10. CDR3 region: CASSPTGSSRNTEAFF. The CDR3 nucleotides are TGTGCCAGCAGCCCGACAGGGAGTTCACGGAACACTGAAGCTTTCTTT.

The genes are TRBV30 and TRBJ1-6; 11 bases are shared with TRBD1. The CDR3 loop spans 18 amino acids. Germline CDR1 and CDR2: GTSNPN and SVGIG (reference sequence). J gave up 8 bases and V 1 base, and 13 bases lay outside the gene matches. The CDR3 spells CAWSGGTGGFRGYSPLHF. The CDR3 DNA reads TGTGCCTGGAGTGGAGGGACAGGGGGTTTCAGGGGCTATTCACCCCTCCACTTT.

The chain is built from TRBV6-1 and TRBJ2-3; D ambiguous. Germline V lookup: CDR1 MNHNS, CDR2 SASEGT. The V end lost 8 bases, the J end lost 0 bases, and 12 bases lay between the germline ends. This CDR3 is built from 14 residues. CDR3 coding DNA: TGTGCCAGCCGGTATGCGCTTAGCACAGATACGCAGTATTTT. Translating it yields CASRYALSTDTQYF.

The chain couples TRBV6-6 to TRBJ2-7; D ambiguous. The V end lost 2 bases, the J end lost 2 bases, and 7 bases lay between the germline ends. Per the germline V gene, CDR1 is MNHNY and CDR2 is SVGAGI (reference sequence). The CDR3 covers 13 residues. CDR3 amino acids: CASSYGPAYEQYF. CDR3 coding DNA: TGTGCCAGCAGTTACGGTCCCGCCTACGAGCAGTACTTC.

The genes are TRBV29-1 and TRBJ2-7, with a tentative D call TRBD1 (6 bases). The V gene's germline CDR1 is SQVTM and CDR2 ANQGSEA. Trimming stripped 6 bases from V and 3 bases from J, with 15 bases between. This CDR3 has 13 amino acids. CDR3 in amino acids: CSVGDPRGYEQYF. The DNA of the CDR3 is TGCAGCGTGGGGGACCCCAGGGGCTACGAGCAGTACTTC.

Written as DNA, the CDR3 is TGCGCCAGCAGAAAAACTAGCGGGAGTTCTGTTAGCGGGGAGCTGTTTTTT. This gives the protein CASRKTSGSSVSGELFF. The rearrangement uses TRBV5-1 and TRBJ2-2; 11 bases agree with TRBD2. CDR1 SGHRS and CDR2 YFSETQ come from the germline V gene. The V segment lost 5 bases and the J segment 7 bases; nucleotides outside the gene matches: 13. The CDR3 contains 17 residues.

This clone was counted a few times. The genes are TRBV19 and TRBJ1-2; TRBD1 matches 7 bases. The CDR3 runs 15 residues. Germline-derived CDR1 and CDR2 are LNHDA and SQIVND (reference sequence). With V trimmed by 3 bases and J by 4 bases, 8 bases remained unmatched. CDR3 loop: CASSMGGGFGYGYTF. As DNA, the CDR3 is TGTGCCAGTAGTATGGGAGGGGGCTTTGGCTATGGCTACACCTTC. The whole variable domain, remainder taken from reference TRBV19 and TRBJ1-2, is DGGITQSPKYLFRKEGQNVTLSCEQNLNHDAMYWYRQDPGQGLRLIYYSQIVNDFQKGDIAEGYSVSREKKESFPLTVTSAQKNPTAFYLCASSMGGGFGYGYTFGSGTRLTVV.